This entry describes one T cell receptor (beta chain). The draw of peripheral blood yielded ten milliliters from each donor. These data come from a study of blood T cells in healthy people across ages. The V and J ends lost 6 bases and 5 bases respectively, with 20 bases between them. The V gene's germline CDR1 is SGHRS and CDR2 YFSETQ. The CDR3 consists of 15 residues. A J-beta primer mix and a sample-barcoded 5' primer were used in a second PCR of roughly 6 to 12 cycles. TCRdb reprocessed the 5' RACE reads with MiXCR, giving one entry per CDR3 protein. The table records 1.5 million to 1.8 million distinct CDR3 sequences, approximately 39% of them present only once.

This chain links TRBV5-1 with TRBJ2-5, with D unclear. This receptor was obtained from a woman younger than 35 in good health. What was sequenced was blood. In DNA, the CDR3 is TGCGCCAGCATGTCTGGGATACGGTTCCACGAGACCCAGTACTTC. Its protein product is CASMSGIRFHETQYF.